Listed below are T cell receptor beta chains from one sample, sequenced in a study of blood T cell repertoires in COVID-19. Assay: immunoSEQ multiplex PCR; the TCRdb copy retains only in-frame clones and omits some. The sample lists approximately 290,000 clones; under 85% were seen once. The sequenced material came from peripheral blood. Receptors originate from a human donor with COVID-19, enrolled during active disease. The donor label of this sample is uncertain. Each CDR3 is given with its conserved first and last residue. The D gene is left open where the match is weak. Clone size is shown for a subset of rows, as once, few, many or a class of expanded clone.

abundance	j_gene	v_gene	d_gene	CDR3aa	CDR3nt
.	TRBJ2-2	TRBV9	.	CASSVTGAGTGELFF	TGTGCCAGCAGCGTTACTGGGGCGGGGACCGGGGAGCTGTTTTTT
.	TRBJ2-7	TRBV5-5	.	CASSSQGSGSYEQYF	TGTGCCAGCAGTTCCCAGGGGAGTGGCTCCTACGAGCAGTACTTC
.	TRBJ1-2	TRBV28	TRBD1	CASSYDRVYGYTF	TGTGCCAGCAGTTATGACAGGGTTTATGGCTACACCTTC
once	TRBJ2-7	TRBV30	.	CAWSPTSYEQYF	TGTGCCTGGAGTCCAACTAGTTACGAGCAGTACTTC
.	TRBJ2-1	TRBV30	TRBD2	CAWTSGIQGYNEQFF	TGTGCCTGGACTAGCGGGATCCAAGGTTACAATGAGCAGTTCTTC
.	TRBJ2-1	TRBV6-5	.	CASSYIGASRQFF	TGTGCCAGCAGTTATATAGGGGCCAGTCGGCAGTTCTTC
.	TRBJ2-7	TRBV27	TRBD1	CASSLFGQGAWEQYF	TGTGCCAGCAGTTTATTCGGACAGGGGGCCTGGGAGCAGTACTTC
.	TRBJ2-7	TRBV5-5	.	CASSLRSSAGSYEQYF	TGTGCCAGCAGCTTGCGCTCTAGCGCAGGCTCCTACGAGCAGTACTTC
.	TRBJ1-1	TRBV6-5	TRBD1	CASSYRGLNTEAFF	TGTGCCAGCAGTTACAGGGGGCTCAACACTGAAGCTTTCTTT
.	TRBJ1-5	TRBV2	.	CASSQTENQPQHF	TGTGCCAGCAGTCAGACAGAGAATCAGCCCCAGCATTTT
.	TRBJ2-5	TRBV27	TRBD1	CASSPQGAWETQYF	TGTGCCAGCAGTCCCCAGGGGGCGTGGGAGACCCAGTACTTC
.	TRBJ1-4	TRBV6-5	.	CASTRDITNEKLFF	TGTGCCAGCACCCGGGACATAACTAATGAAAAACTGTTTTTT
.	TRBJ2-5	TRBV19	.	CASSILGLNEQLETQYF	TGTGCCAGTAGTATTCTGGGACTCAATGAACAACTGGAGACCCAGTACTTC
.	TRBJ1-4	TRBV6-5	TRBD1	CASSNPGQGAGKLFF	TGTGCCAGCAGTAATCCGGGACAGGGGGCGGGTAAACTGTTTTTT
.	TRBJ2-1	TRBV7-3	.	CASSIQGKYNEQFF	TGTGCCAGCAGCATTCAGGGGAAGTACAATGAGCAGTTCTTC
once	TRBJ2-5	TRBV27	.	CASSPSSASQETQYF	TGTGCCAGCAGTCCTTCTAGCGCTTCCCAAGAGACCCAGTACTTC
.	TRBJ2-3	TRBV30	.	CAWSRGASTDTQYF	TGTGCCTGGAGTCGTGGGGCAAGCACAGATACGCAGTATTTT
few	TRBJ1-1	TRBV5-1	.	CASSLYRVNTEAFF	TGCGCCAGCAGCTTGTACAGGGTGAACACTGAAGCTTTCTTT
.	TRBJ1-2	TRBV5-6	TRBD1	CASSRFGTANYGYTF	TGTGCCAGCAGCCGATTCGGGACAGCTAACTATGGCTACACCTTC
.	TRBJ2-3	TRBV9	TRBD2	CASSVEPMAGVDTQYF	TGTGCCAGCAGCGTAGAACCTATGGCGGGGGTAGATACGCAGTATTTT
many	TRBJ2-7	TRBV7-9	.	CASSLIGGYEQYF	TGTGCCAGCAGCTTAATAGGGGGCTACGAGCAGTACTTC
.	TRBJ2-1	TRBV13	.	CASSRDPYNEQFF	TGTGCCAGCAGCCGCGATCCTTACAATGAGCAGTTCTTC
.	TRBJ1-1	TRBV11-2	.	CASRNTGGDTEAFF	TGTGCCAGCAGGAACACGGGGGGGGACACTGAAGCTTTCTTT
once	TRBJ2-3	TRBV2	TRBD2	CATTSGISTDTQYF	TGTGCCACTACTAGCGGGATAAGCACAGATACGCAGTATTTT
once	TRBJ1-2	TRBV5-4	TRBD1	CASSIDRGAYGYTF	TGTGCCAGCAGCATAGACAGGGGGGCCTATGGCTACACCTTC
many	TRBJ2-7	TRBV7-3	TRBD2	CASSPNGGSYEQYF	TGTGCCAGCAGCCCTAACGGCGGGAGCTACGAGCAGTACTTC
.	TRBJ2-2	TRBV11-3	.	CASNPGSTGELFF	TGTGCCAGCAATCCGGGGAGCACCGGGGAGCTGTTTTTT
.	TRBJ1-6	TRBV27	TRBD1	CASSYRDRGYSPLHF	TGTGCCAGCAGTTACCGGGACAGGGGTTACTCACCCCTCCACTTT
.	TRBJ1-2	TRBV11-2	.	CASSLYSTGLDGYTF	TGTGCCAGCAGCTTATATTCCACAGGGCTGGATGGCTACACCTTC
.	TRBJ1-4	TRBV9	TRBD1	CASSAIASGTGNEKLFF	TGTGCCAGCAGCGCGATCGCTTCCGGGACAGGAAATGAAAAACTGTTTTTT
.	TRBJ2-3	TRBV30	TRBD1	CACLGQVNTDTQYF	TGTGCCTGTCTCGGACAGGTGAACACAGATACGCAGTATTTT
few	TRBJ1-2	TRBV19	.	CASSSSRVDNYGYTF	TGTGCCAGTAGCTCGTCCCGGGTCGATAACTATGGCTACACCTTC
.	TRBJ1-4	TRBV4-1	TRBD1	CASSQEWTGGEKLFF	TGCGCCAGCAGCCAAGAATGGACAGGGGGTGAAAAACTGTTTTTT
.	TRBJ1-4	TRBV7-2	.	CASSLAMGGSNNEKLFF	TGTGCCAGCAGCTTAGCTATGGGGGGATCCAATAATGAAAAACTGTTTTTT
.	TRBJ2-2	TRBV19	.	CASSTTGRLANTGELFF	TGTGCCAGTAGTACTACAGGACGCTTGGCCAACACCGGGGAGCTGTTTTTT
.	TRBJ2-3	TRBV3-1/TRBV3-2	TRBD2	CASSPRTSGSGGGYTDTQYF	TGTGCCAGCAGCCCCCGGACTAGCGGGAGTGGGGGAGGGTACACAGATACGCAGTATTTT
.	TRBJ2-2	TRBV5-6	TRBD1	CASSYRGPNTGELFF	TGTGCCAGCAGCTACAGGGGCCCGAACACCGGGGAGCTGTTTTTT
.	TRBJ1-6	TRBV19	.	CASTGQNYNSPLHF	TGTGCCAGTACCGGACAGAACTATAATTCACCCCTCCACTTT
.	TRBJ2-1	TRBV29-1	.	CSAVRSGDEQFF	TGCAGCGCGGTGAGGTCGGGGGATGAGCAGTTCTTC
.	TRBJ2-5	TRBV11-3	.	CASSLGVGGWETQYF	TGTGCCAGCAGCTTAGGTGTGGGGGGATGGGAGACCCAGTACTTC
.	TRBJ1-1	TRBV2	TRBD1	CASTLDRANTEAFF	TGTGCCAGCACCTTGGACAGGGCGAACACTGAAGCTTTCTTT
.	TRBJ2-2	TRBV6-5	.	CASSYLSSGRKGELFF	TGTGCCAGCAGTTATCTCTCATCAGGGAGGAAAGGGGAGCTGTTTTTT
once	TRBJ2-3	TRBV19	TRBD1	CASSMTQGASTDTQYF	TGTGCCAGTAGTATGACCCAGGGGGCAAGCACAGATACGCAGTATTTT
.	TRBJ2-2	TRBV12-3/TRBV12-4	.	CASSPRGTGELFF	TGTGCCAGCAGTCCCCGAGGCACCGGGGAGCTGTTTTTT
once	TRBJ1-3	TRBV18	.	CASSPRTLQSSGNTIYF	TGTGCCAGCTCACCACGGACATTACAAAGCTCTGGAAACACCATATATTTT
.	TRBJ1-5	TRBV6-6	.	CASSYGQTYQPQHF	TGTGCCAGCAGTTACGGGCAGACCTATCAGCCCCAGCATTTT
.	TRBJ1-1	TRBV3-1/TRBV3-2	.	CASSPYSGQSEAFF	TGTGCCAGCAGCCCCTACTCCGGACAGTCTGAAGCTTTCTTT
.	TRBJ2-2	TRBV4-1	.	CASSQDHYLTAGELFF	TGCGCCAGCAGCCAAGATCATTACCTCACGGCCGGGGAGCTGTTTTTT
.	TRBJ1-1	TRBV23-1	TRBD1	CASSSPIDWTGARGCTEAFF	TGCGCCAGCAGCTCACCAATCGATTGGACAGGGGCGCGTGGGTGCACTGAAGCTTTCTTT